The present T cell receptor (beta chain) was sequenced within a study of a mutant IDH1 vaccine in newly diagnosed glioma. As for the study in general: Eight vaccinations reached patients in weeks 1, 3, 5, 7, 11, 15, 19 and 23.

Here immunoSEQ multiplex PCR was the method, and the copy in TCRdb shows in-frame clones only, minus some. The table includes under 55,000 clones, roughly nine tenths detected once. Trimming took 3 bases from V and 1 from J, leaving 10 bases between them. Germline CDR1 reads SGHRS; CDR2 reads YFSETQ. The CDR3 runs to 14 residues. This sample's time point: week 11, during vaccination. Doses consisted of 300 ug of mutant IDH1 20-mer peptide each, paired with topical imiquimod. The donors had new WHO grade 3 or 4 astrocytomas; these were IDH1-mutant and ATRX-lost. Only one count was recorded for this clone. Its matching antigen is unknown.

Sequences were derived from PBMCs, sampled from a glioma patient whose treatment included an IDH1 peptide vaccine. The TCR was taken from a man aged 45-65 years with glioma. The chain combines TRBV5-1 with TRBJ1-1, with D tentatively TRBD1 (5 bases). The CDR3 spells CASSSLGGNTEAFF. CDR3 nucleotide sequence: TGCGCCAGCAGCTCCCTCGGGGGGAACACTGAAGCTTTCTTT.